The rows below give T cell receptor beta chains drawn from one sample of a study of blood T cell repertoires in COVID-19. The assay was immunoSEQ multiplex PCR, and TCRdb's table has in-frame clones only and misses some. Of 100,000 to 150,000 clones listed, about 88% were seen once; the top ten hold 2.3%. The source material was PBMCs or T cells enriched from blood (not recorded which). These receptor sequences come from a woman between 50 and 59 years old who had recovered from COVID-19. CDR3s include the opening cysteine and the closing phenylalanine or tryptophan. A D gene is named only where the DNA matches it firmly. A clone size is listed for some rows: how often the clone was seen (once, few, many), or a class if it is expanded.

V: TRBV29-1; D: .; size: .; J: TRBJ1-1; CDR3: CSAEQGRSTEAFF; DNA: TGCAGCGCCGAACAGGGTAGGAGCACTGAAGCTTTCTTT
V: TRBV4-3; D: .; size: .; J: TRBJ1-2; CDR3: CASSQAVRGDGYTF; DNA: TGCGCCAGCAGCCAAGCCGTCAGGGGCGACGGCTACACCTTC
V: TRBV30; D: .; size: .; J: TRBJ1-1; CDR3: CAWGTTGKRLNTEAFF; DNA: TGTGCCTGGGGGACAACAGGGAAGAGGTTGAACACTGAAGCTTTCTTT
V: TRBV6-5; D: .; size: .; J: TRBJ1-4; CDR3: CASSYRQVNEKLFF; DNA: TGTGCCAGCAGTTACCGGCAGGTTAATGAAAAACTGTTTTTT
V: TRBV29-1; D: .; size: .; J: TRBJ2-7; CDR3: CSVESGQNYEQYF; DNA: TGCAGCGTTGAATCCGGACAGAACTACGAGCAGTACTTC
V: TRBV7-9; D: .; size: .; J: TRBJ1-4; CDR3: CASSLAQGVGEKLFF; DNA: TGTGCCAGCAGCTTAGCGCAAGGGGTTGGAGAAAAACTGTTTTTT
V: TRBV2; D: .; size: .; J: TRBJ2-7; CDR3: CASSERRIYEQYF; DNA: TGTGCCAGCTCTGAAAGGAGGATCTACGAGCAGTACTTC
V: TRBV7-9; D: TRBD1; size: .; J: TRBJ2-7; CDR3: CASSLSRDRLSYEQYF; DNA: TGTGCCAGCAGCTTATCTCGGGACAGGCTATCCTACGAGCAGTACTTC
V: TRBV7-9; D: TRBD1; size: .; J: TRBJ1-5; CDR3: CASSTYRDRGQPQHF; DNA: TGTGCCAGCAGCACTTACCGGGACAGGGGGCAGCCCCAGCATTTT
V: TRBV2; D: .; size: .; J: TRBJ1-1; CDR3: CATRSEVNAEAFF; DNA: TGTGCCACTAGGTCAGAAGTGAACGCTGAAGCTTTCTTT
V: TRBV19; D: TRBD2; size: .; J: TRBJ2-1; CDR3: CASSRTSGGLNEQFF; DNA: TGTGCCAGTAGCCGAACTAGCGGGGGACTCAATGAGCAGTTCTTC
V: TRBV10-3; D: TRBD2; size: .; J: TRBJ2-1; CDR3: CAIRGLAGGDFSYNEQFF; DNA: TGTGCCATCAGAGGACTAGCGGGGGGCGACTTCTCCTACAATGAGCAGTTCTTC
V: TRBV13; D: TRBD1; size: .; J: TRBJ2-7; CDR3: CASSLGGTGINEQYF; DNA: TGTGCCAGCAGCTTAGGGGGGACAGGGATTAACGAGCAGTACTTC
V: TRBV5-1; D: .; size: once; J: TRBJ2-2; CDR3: CASRDRGDAGELFF; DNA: TGCGCCAGCAGAGACAGAGGAGACGCCGGGGAGCTGTTTTTT
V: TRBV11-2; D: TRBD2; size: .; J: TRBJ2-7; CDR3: CASSFGRGVAF; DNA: TGTGCCAGCAGCTTCGGTCGGGGGGTAGCCTTC
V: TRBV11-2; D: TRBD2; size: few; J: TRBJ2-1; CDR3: CASSTTSGGSRSYNEQFF; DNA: TGTGCCAGCAGTACTACTAGCGGGGGAAGTCGTTCCTACAATGAGCAGTTCTTC
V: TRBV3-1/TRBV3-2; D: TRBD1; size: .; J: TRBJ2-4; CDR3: CASSQGGTGGNQYF; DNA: TGTGCCAGCAGCCAAGGTGGGACAGGAGGGAATCAGTACTTC
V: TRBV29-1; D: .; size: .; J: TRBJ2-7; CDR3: CSVLTGTYEQYF; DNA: TGCAGCGTGTTAACAGGGACCTACGAGCAGTACTTC
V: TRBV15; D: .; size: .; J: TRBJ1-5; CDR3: CATSGGTEGRPQHF; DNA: TGTGCCACCAGCGGCGGGACGGAGGGAAGGCCCCAGCATTTT
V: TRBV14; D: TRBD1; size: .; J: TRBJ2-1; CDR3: CASSPWTGGHNEQFF; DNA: TGTGCCAGCAGCCCCTGGACAGGGGGCCACAATGAGCAGTTCTTC
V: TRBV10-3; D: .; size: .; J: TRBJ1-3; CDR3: CAISEKREGGNTIYF; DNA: TGTGCCATCAGTGAGAAGAGGGAGGGGGGAAACACCATATATTTT
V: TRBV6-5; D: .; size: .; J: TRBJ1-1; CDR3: CASSPVGGDTEAFF; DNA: TGTGCCAGCAGCCCCGTCGGGGGGGACACTGAAGCTTTCTTT
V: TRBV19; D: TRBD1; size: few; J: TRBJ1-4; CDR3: CASSLSGTENEKLFF; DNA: TGTGCCAGTAGTCTTTCCGGGACAGAAAATGAAAAACTGTTTTTT
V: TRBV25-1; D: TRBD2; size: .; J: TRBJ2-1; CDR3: CASSESVVAGGFYNEQFF; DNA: TGTGCCAGCAGTGAATCTGTAGTAGCGGGGGGTTTTTACAATGAGCAGTTCTTC
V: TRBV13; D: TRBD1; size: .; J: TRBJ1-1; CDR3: CASSLQGGNTEAFF; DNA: TGTGCCAGCAGCCTACAGGGGGGGAACACTGAAGCTTTCTTT
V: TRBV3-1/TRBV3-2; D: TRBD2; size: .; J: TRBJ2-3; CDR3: CASNSPAGGTDTQYF; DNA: TGTGCCAGCAACAGTCCAGCGGGGGGGACAGATACGCAGTATTTT
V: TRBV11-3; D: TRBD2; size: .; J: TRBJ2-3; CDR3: CASSLRGGGVSDTQYF; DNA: TGTGCCAGCAGCTTGAGAGGCGGGGGGGTTTCAGATACGCAGTATTTT
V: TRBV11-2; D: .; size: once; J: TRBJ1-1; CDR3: CASSLGSRTPRPRAFF; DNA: TGTGCCAGCAGCTTAGGCTCCCGGACACCACGGCCGAGGGCTTTCTTT
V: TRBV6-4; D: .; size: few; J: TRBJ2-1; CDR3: CASSDHLAGGQFF; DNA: TGTGCCAGCAGTGATCACCTAGCCGGGGGGCAGTTCTTC
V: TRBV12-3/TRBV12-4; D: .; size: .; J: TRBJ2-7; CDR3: CASSPSGVTQQYF; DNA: TGTGCCAGCAGCCCGTCCGGGGTTACGCAGCAGTACTTC
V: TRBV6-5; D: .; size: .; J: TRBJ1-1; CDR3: CASSYYRTKPEAFF; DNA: TGTGCCAGCAGTTACTACAGAACCAAACCTGAAGCTTTCTTT
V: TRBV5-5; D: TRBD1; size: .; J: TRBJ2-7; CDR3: CASSSAGRDSYEQYF; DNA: TGTGCCAGCAGCTCAGCTGGCCGGGACAGCTACGAGCAGTACTTC
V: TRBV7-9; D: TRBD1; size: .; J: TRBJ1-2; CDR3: CASSQTGTGDGYTF; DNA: TGTGCCAGCAGCCAAACCGGGACAGGGGATGGCTACACCTTC
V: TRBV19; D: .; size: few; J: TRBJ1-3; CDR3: CASRFGGSGNTIYF; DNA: TGTGCCAGCCGATTTGGGGGGTCTGGAAACACCATATATTTT
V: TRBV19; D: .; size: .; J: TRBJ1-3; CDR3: CASSTAPTGYGNTIYF; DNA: TGTGCCAGTAGTACCGCCCCTACAGGGTACGGAAACACCATATATTTT
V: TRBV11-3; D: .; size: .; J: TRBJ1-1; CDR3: CASSRGGVDTEAFF; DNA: TGTGCCAGCAGCCGTGGGGGGGTGGACACTGAAGCTTTCTTT
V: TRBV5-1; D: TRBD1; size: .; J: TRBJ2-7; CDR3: CASSFLSDRAQFEQYF; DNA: TGCGCCAGCAGCTTTTTATCGGACAGGGCACAGTTCGAGCAGTACTTC
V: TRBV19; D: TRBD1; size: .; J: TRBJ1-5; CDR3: CASKDRGRNQPQHF; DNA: TGTGCCAGTAAAGACAGGGGTCGCAATCAGCCCCAGCATTTT